Below, one TCR beta chain is given with its context. The antigen is not known. This specimen belongs to a study of cytomegalovirus exposure and HLA in healthy donors. About the study: A prior analysis found around 110 million unique TCR beta sequences from around 190 million T cells. Study results and caveats: An analysis done earlier found most TCR beta V segments productive about 87% or about 30% of the time. HLA restriction was apparent for most CMV-associated TCR beta chains in a later analysis.

Trimming removed 4 bases from V and 3 bases from J; junction bases left unmatched: 3. This CDR3 is 14 amino acids long. Germline assignment: CDR1 MNHEY and CDR2 SVGAGI. PCR used 60 Vbeta primers and 13 Jbeta primers. Measured with immunoSEQ multiplex PCR; TCRdb has only the in-frame clones, and not every one. The table has fewer than 300,000 clones, 86% seen once; the top ten hold about 4%. The receptor comes from a man aged 40-50 years in good health and CMV-seropositive. Material for sequencing was PBMCs. This sequence joins TRBV6-5 and TRBJ1-1, with 9 bases identical to TRBD1. CDR3: CASSWDRADTEAFF. The CDR3 DNA follows: TGTGCCAGCAGTTGGGACAGGGCCGACACTGAAGCTTTCTTT.